Presented here are 10 T cell receptor beta chains from one specimen sequenced in a study of T cells in Graves' hyperthyroidism and ophthalmopathy. Researchers took RNA transcripts and amplified the TCR beta CDR3 regions from them. The HTBI primer set drove a first-round RT-PCR of the TCR CDR3. TCRdb reanalysed the multiplex PCR reads using MiXCR and keeps one entry per CDR3 protein. Of about 350,000 distinct CDR3 sequences listed, less than 20% were seen once; the top ten hold about 16%. Material for sequencing was blood. Receptors were obtained from a woman aged 40 to 55 with Graves' ophthalmopathy.

This clonotype was found many times. The chain couples TRBV29-1 to TRBJ2-5; 10 positions match TRBD2. This CDR3 contains 16 residues. Germline V gene lookup returns CDR1 SQVTM and CDR2 ANQGSEA. V dropped 4 bases and J dropped 7; count of bases not matched to a gene: 15. The CDR3 sequence is CSVAVLSSGRVATQYF. In DNA, the CDR3 is TGCAGCGTTGCGGTTTTGTCCAGCGGGAGGGTGGCGACCCAGTACTTC.

This clonotype occurred many times. The rearrangement joins TRBV6-5 to TRBJ2-5; 7 bases map to TRBD2. The J segment lost 5 bases and the V segment lost 4 bases, leaving 4 bases of the junction unmatched. Germline-derived CDR1 and CDR2 are MNHEY and SVGAGI. CDR3 length: 13 residues. CDR3 amino acids: CASSSYSGETQYF. The CDR3 nucleotides read TGTGCCAGCAGTTCCTATAGCGGGGAGACCCAGTACTTC.

This clonotype was seen repeatedly, ten times or more. The chain is built from TRBV6-2 or TRBV6-3 and TRBJ1-2; 9 bases are shared with TRBD1. Trimming took 2 bases from V and 8 from J; bases not matched to a gene: 3. This CDR3 has 13 amino acids. Germline V gene lookup returns CDR1 MNHEY and CDR2 SVGEGT. The CDR3 here is CASSYGTGIGYTF. The DNA of the CDR3 is TGTGCCAGCAGTTACGGGACAGGGATCGGCTACACCTTC.

This clonotype has ten or more counts. The chain recombines TRBV29-1 with TRBJ2-7; TRBD1 agrees at 7 bases. CDR1 is SQVTM and CDR2 is ANQGSEA in the germline V gene. V was pared by 7 bases and J by 6 bases, with 9 bases of the junction left unmatched. CDR3 length: 12 residues. The CDR3: CSAWDSGGEQYF. The CDR3 DNA follows: TGCAGCGCCTGGGACAGCGGTGGCGAGCAGTACTTC.

This clonotype showed up many times. The V call is TRBV20-1, the J call TRBJ2-7; D could derive from TRBD1 or TRBD2 (5 bases each). The V end lost 3 bases, the J end lost 5 bases, and 17 bases lay between the germline ends. This CDR3 has 14 residues. CDR1 is DFQATT, CDR2 SNEGSKA, per germline (reference sequence). CDR3 region: CSASYPGPGDEQYF. CDR3 in DNA: TGCAGTGCTAGTTACCCGGGACCCGGCGACGAGCAGTACTTC.

The CDR3 loop reads CASRHAPSYEQYF. The CDR3 region has the DNA TGCGCCAGCCGCCACGCTCCCTCCTACGAGCAGTACTTC. This rearrangement joins TRBV5-1 to TRBJ2-7; no reliable D call. Germline V gene data show CDR1 as SGHRS and CDR2 as YFSETQ. Deletions cut 7 bases from V and 0 bases from J, with 11 bases between. The CDR3 is 13 amino acids. Combining the CDR3 with reference TRBV5-1 and TRBJ2-7 gives the whole variable domain KAGVTQTPRYLIKTRGQQVTLSCSPISGHRSVSWYQQTPGQGLQFLFEYFSETQRNKGNFPGRFSGRQFSNSRSEMNVSTLELGDSALYLCASRHAPSYEQYFGPGTRLTVT.

This clonotype has at least ten counts. V usage is TRBV2 and J usage is TRBJ1-5; no firm D call. The CDR3 spans 14 residues. Per the germline V gene, CDR1 is SNHLY and CDR2 is FYNNEI. Trimming took 4 bases from V and 4 from J, leaving 11 bases between them. This CDR3 reads CASSGRGINQPQHF. The CDR3 region has the DNA TGTGCCAGCAGTGGTCGGGGAATAAATCAGCCCCAGCATTTT.

This clonotype has a count of ten or more. The chain is built from TRBV6-1 and TRBJ2-2; 8 bases are shared with TRBD2. This CDR3 is built from 17 residues. V gave up 6 bases and J gave up 1 base; unmatched junction bases: 10. Per germline, CDR1 MNHNS and CDR2 SASEGT. CDR3 sequence (DNA): TGTGCCAGCAGCTCCGGGACTAGAAATCTGAACACCGGGGAGCTGTTTTTT. Amino acid sequence: CASSSGTRNLNTGELFF.

This clonotype came up many times. This chain links TRBV27 with TRBJ2-5; a possible D gene is TRBD2 (6 bases). The V and J ends lost 2 bases and 7 bases respectively, with 20 bases between them. Germline assignment: CDR1 MNHEY and CDR2 SMNVEV (reference sequence). The CDR3 extends over 16 amino acids. CDR3 protein: CASSLLATQSLGTQYF. The CDR3 DNA sequence: TGTGCCAGCAGTTTACTAGCGACCCAATCTCTCGGGACCCAGTACTTC.

Many counts were recorded for this clonotype. The chain links TRBV20-1 to TRBJ1-5, with D tentatively TRBD1 (6 bases). The CDR3 contains 13 residues. Germline lookup yields CDR1 DFQATT and CDR2 SNEGSKA (reference sequence). The V end was cut by 2 bases, the J end by 4 bases, with 9 bases between. The CDR3: CSARYRVNQPQHF. Written as DNA, the CDR3 is TGCAGTGCTAGATACAGGGTAAATCAGCCCCAGCATTTT.